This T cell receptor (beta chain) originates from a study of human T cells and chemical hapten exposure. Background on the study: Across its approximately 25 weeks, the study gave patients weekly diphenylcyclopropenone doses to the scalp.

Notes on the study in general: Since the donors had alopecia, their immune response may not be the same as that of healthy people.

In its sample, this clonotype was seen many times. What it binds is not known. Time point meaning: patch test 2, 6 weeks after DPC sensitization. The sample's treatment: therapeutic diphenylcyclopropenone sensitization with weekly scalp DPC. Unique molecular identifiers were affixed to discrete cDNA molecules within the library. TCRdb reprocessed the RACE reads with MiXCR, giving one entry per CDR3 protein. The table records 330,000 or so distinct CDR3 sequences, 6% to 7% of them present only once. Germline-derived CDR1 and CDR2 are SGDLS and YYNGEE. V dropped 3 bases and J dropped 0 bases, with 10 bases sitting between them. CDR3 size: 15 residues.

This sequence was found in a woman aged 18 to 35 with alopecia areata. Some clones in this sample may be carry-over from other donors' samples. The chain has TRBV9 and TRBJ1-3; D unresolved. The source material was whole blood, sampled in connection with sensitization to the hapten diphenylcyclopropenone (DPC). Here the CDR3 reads CASSDDTYSGNTIYF. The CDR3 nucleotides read TGTGCCAGCAGCGACGACACGTACTCTGGAAACACCATATATTTT.